Each of the 2 T cell receptor beta chains below was sequenced from the same sample in a study of blood T cell repertoires in COVID-19 (dated by TCRdb to about 2020). Library construction relied on the immunoSEQ multiplex PCR assay. TCRdb took this table from immuneACCESS and kept in-frame rearrangements with V and J called. Such tables lack part of the clones; where checked against another copy, unresolved V genes explain under half of the gap, and the rest is unexplained. The sample includes approximately 97,000 clones, with almost 90% observed a single time. The ten largest account for 2.1% of the sample. The sequencing input was peripheral blood. These receptors were taken from a man aged 50 to 60 with COVID-19, enrolled during active disease.

The genes are TRBV3-1 (or the pseudogene TRBV3-2) and TRBJ2-7; 10 bases are shared with TRBD2. This CDR3 contains 17 residues. After removal of 1 base from V and 0 bases from J, the junction contained 6 bases not matched to a gene. Germline assignment: CDR1 LGHDT and CDR2 YNNKEL (reference sequence). CDR3 in amino acids: CASSQVPSGGSSYEQYF. The DNA of the CDR3 is TGTGCCAGCAGCCAAGTCCCTAGCGGGGGAAGCTCCTACGAGCAGTACTTC.

The chain uses TRBV7-3 and TRBJ1-5, with TRBD1 as a possible D gene (5 bases). Germline V gene lookup returns CDR1 SGHTA and CDR2 FQGTGA. With 6 bases removed from V and 4 bases from J, the gap between germline ends came to 10 bases. The CDR3 runs to 13 residues. The CDR3 loop reads CASRLTENQPQHF. CDR3 in DNA: TGTGCCAGCAGATTGACAGAAAATCAGCCCCAGCATTTT.